Listed here is a single TCR beta chain. Antigen specificity is unknown. TCRdb's copy holds only in-frame clones and misses some; the assay was immunoSEQ multiplex PCR. In the table there are some 130,000 clones, roughly nine tenths of which are singletons. Germline V gene sequence: CDR1 MNHNY, CDR2 SVGAGI (reference sequence). This CDR3 contains 14 residues. The V segment lost 5 bases and the J segment 8 bases; nucleotides outside the gene matches: 11. The data were taken from a study of T cell responses to AZD1222 COVID-19 vaccine. General observations from the study: Vaccine-associated CD4 TCRs spanned spike, dominant at 160-218 and 743-854. Every sample of the repertoires postdated the peak T cell response. Targets within unmutated variant regions were reportedly found for nearly half of spike-specific TCRs.

This chain joins TRBV6-6 and TRBJ1-2; the match to TRBD1 covers 7 bases. Sequenced here: peripheral blood, sampled on day 0 of AZD1222 vaccination. The clonotype was recovered from an adult in good health. CDR3 loop: CASSTNTGELGYTF. CDR3 DNA sequence: TGTGCCAGCAGTACTAATACAGGGGAACTAGGCTACACCTTC.